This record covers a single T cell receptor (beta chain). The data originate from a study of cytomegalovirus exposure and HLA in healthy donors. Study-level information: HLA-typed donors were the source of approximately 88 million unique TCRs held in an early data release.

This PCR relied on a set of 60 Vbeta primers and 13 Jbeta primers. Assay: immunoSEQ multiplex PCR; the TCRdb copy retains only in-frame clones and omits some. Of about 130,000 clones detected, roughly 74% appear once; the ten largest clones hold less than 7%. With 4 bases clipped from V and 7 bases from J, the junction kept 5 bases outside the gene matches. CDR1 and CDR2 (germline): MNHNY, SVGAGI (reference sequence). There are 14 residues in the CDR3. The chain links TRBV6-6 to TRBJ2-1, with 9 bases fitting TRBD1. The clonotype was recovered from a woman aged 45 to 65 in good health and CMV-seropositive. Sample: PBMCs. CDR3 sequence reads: CASSFQQGANEQFF. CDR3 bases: TGTGCCAGCAGTTTTCAACAGGGGGCTAATGAGCAGTTCTTC.